This T cell receptor (beta chain) was identified in a study of blood T cell repertoires in COVID-19. Background on the study: PBMCs, B-cell-depleted T cells, or T cells were the source of the cDNA or gDNA that made up the material.

Clones were read by immunoSEQ multiplex PCR, and TCRdb kept only the in-frame ones, dropping some. Among more than 60,000 clones listed, 90% were seen once. The TCR was taken from a man aged 50-59 years with acute or convalescent COVID-19. The sample comprised peripheral blood.

The CDR3 protein is CASRHRWKNIQYF. Written as DNA, the CDR3 is TGTGCCAGCAGACACAGGTGGAAAAACATTCAGTACTTC. This rearrangement joins TRBV12-3 or TRBV12-4 to TRBJ2-4, with D possibly being TRBD1 (5 bases). The ends were cut back, 6 bases at V and 4 bases at J, with 10 bases in the middle. The CDR3 sequence is 13 residues long.